This T cell receptor (beta chain) was observed in a study of shared clonotypes between healthy human individuals. V lost 6 bases to trimming and J lost 8 bases, with 20 bases between them. Germline assignment: CDR1 MNHEY and CDR2 SVGAGI. This CDR3 comprises 15 residues. Generated by immunoSEQ multiplex PCR, the TCRdb table keeps only in-frame clones and is missing some. The table shows fewer than 2.5 million clones, with over 85% occurring only once. Comment on this clone: What it binds is not known.

Study-level points and caveats: How much donors shared clonotypes was expected to be affected by sequencing depth.

The receptor was derived from a man younger than 35 in good health. Some clones in this sample may be carry-over from other donors' samples. Sample: naive CD4+ T cells from PBMCs. Subset meaning: CD45RA+ positively selected. The chain has TRBV6-5 and TRBJ2-1; D possibly corresponds to TRBD2 (6 bases). CDR3 bases: TGTGCCAGCAGCCGGGGCGGAGGCGGCGGGGATGAGCAGTTCTTC. Its protein product is CASSRGGGGGDEQFF.